The 14 T cell receptor beta chains given below trace back to one sample, sequenced in a study of human T cells and chemical hapten exposure. TCRdb passed the RACE reads through MiXCR, listing each CDR3 protein once. Of under 200,000 distinct CDR3 sequences listed, roughly 30% are singletons. Time point reported: pre-sensitization, week 0. Treatment denoted: therapeutic diphenylcyclopropenone sensitization with weekly scalp DPC. Sequenced material: whole blood, taken in connection with sensitization to the hapten diphenylcyclopropenone (DPC). The receptors shown here come from a woman aged 25-40 years with alopecia areata. Some clones in this sample may be carry-over from other donors' samples.

This rearrangement joins TRBV5-5 to TRBJ2-1; D is undetermined. The CDR3 loop spans 9 amino acids. In germline, CDR1 is SGHKS, CDR2 YYEKEE (reference sequence). The ends were cut back, 7 bases at V and 10 bases at J, with 6 bases in the middle. CDR3 amino acids: CASGMEQFF. In DNA form, the CDR3 reads TGTGCCAGCGGGATGGAGCAGTTCTTC.

The chain carries TRBV10-3 and TRBJ1-2; D unresolved. Trimming left V 5 bases short and J 8 bases short, with 18 bases between. Germline V gene lookup returns CDR1 ENHRY and CDR2 SYGVKD. The CDR3 sequence is 14 residues long. CDR3: CAISSPPPRGGYTF. As DNA, the CDR3 is TGTGCCATCAGTTCCCCTCCTCCAAGAGGGGGCTACACCTTC.

This clonotype was counted between two and nine times. The CDR3 here is CASSGADSDTQYF. As DNA, the CDR3 is TGCGCCAGCAGCGGGGCAGACTCAGATACGCAGTATTTT. The rearrangement joins TRBV4-3 to TRBJ2-3, with D maybe TRBD1 (5 bases). This CDR3 is built from 13 residues. V was trimmed by 5 bases and J by 4 bases, leaving 10 bases between them. Germline V gives CDR1 LGHNA, CDR2 YSLEER.

The chain employs TRBV28 and TRBJ2-1, with D perhaps TRBD1 or TRBD2 (6 bases each). Trimming left V 6 bases short and J 9 bases short, with 18 bases between. This CDR3 contains 14 residues. Germline V gene sequence: CDR1 MDHEN, CDR2 SYDVKM. The CDR3 here is CASRSPRGAFEQFF. The CDR3 DNA reads TGTGCCAGCAGGAGCCCGAGGGGGGCGTTTGAGCAGTTCTTC. Full variable domain (remainder filled in from reference TRBV28 and TRBJ2-1): DVKVTQSSRYLVKRTGEKVFLECVQDMDHENMFWYRQDPGLGLRLIYFSYDVKMKEKGDIPEGYSVSREKKERFSLILESASTNQTSMYLCASRSPRGAFEQFFGPGTRLTVL.

This sequence joins TRBV7-2 and TRBJ2-3, with D hard to call. Germline CDR1 is SGHTA and CDR2 is FQGNSA. V gave up 4 bases and J gave up 2 bases, with 13 bases separating them. This CDR3 contains 15 residues. The CDR3 DNA reads as TGTGCCAGCAGCTCCCCCGGGCCCCTCACAGATACGCAGTATTTT. It is translated as CASSSPGPLTDTQYF. The entire variable domain, with the rest obtained from reference TRBV7-2 and TRBJ2-3, is as follows: GAGVSQSPSNKVTEKGKDVELRCDPISGHTALYWYRQSLGQGLEFLIYFQGNSAPDKSGLPSDRFSAERTGGSVSTLTIQRTQQEDSAVYLCASSSPGPLTDTQYFGPGTRLTVL.

This chain joins TRBV15 and TRBJ1-3; no clear D gene. Germline V gives CDR1 LNHNV, CDR2 YYDKDF (reference sequence). The germline V and J ends were trimmed by 1 base and 5 bases, with 9 bases remaining between them. The CDR3 totals 14 residues. The CDR3 loop is CATSRGLDRNTIYF. As DNA, the CDR3 is TGTGCCACCAGCAGAGGACTCGACCGAAACACCATATATTTT.

The chain carries TRBV28 and TRBJ1-6, with TRBD1 as a possible D gene (6 bases). The V and J ends lost 7 bases and 14 bases respectively, with 18 bases between them. There are 13 residues in the CDR3. Per germline, CDR1 MDHEN and CDR2 SYDVKM. The CDR3 region is CASTQQGPVTLHF. The CDR3 DNA is TGTGCCAGCACCCAACAGGGACCTGTCACCCTCCACTTT.

The chain combines TRBV14 with TRBJ1-1; D ambiguous. V was trimmed by 4 bases and J by 6 bases, leaving 15 bases between them. This CDR3 has 14 amino acids. CDR1 and CDR2 (germline): SGHDN, FVKESK. The CDR3 spells CASSRPSRLAEAFF. CDR3 DNA sequence: TGTGCCAGCAGCCGACCTTCCAGGTTAGCTGAAGCTTTCTTT. The whole variable domain, filled in from reference TRBV14 and TRBJ1-1, reads EAGVTQFPSHSVIEKGQTVTLRCDPISGHDNLYWYRRVMGKEIKFLLHFVKESKQDESGMPNNRFLAERTGGTYSTLKVQPAELEDSGVYFCASSRPSRLAEAFFGQGTRLTVV.

As DNA, the CDR3 is TGTGCCAGCAGCCCCCCGGTACGGACGGAGGCCTCCTACGAGCAGTACTTC. Residues: CASSPPVRTEASYEQYF. The V gene is TRBV7-6, the J gene TRBJ2-7, with D possibly matching TRBD2 (5 bases). CDR3 length equals 17 residues. The germline V gene encodes CDR1 SGHVS and CDR2 FNYEAQ. Trimming stripped 5 bases from V and 0 bases from J, with 20 bases between.

There are a few counts of this clonotype. This rearrangement joins TRBV6-2 or TRBV6-3 to TRBJ2-7; D is unresolved. Germline V gene data show CDR1 as MNHEY and CDR2 as SVGEGT. Trimming took 6 bases from V and 5 from J, leaving 14 bases between them. This CDR3 is built from 13 residues. Written as DNA, the CDR3 is TGTGCCAGCAGCCCCGCGAATACTAACGAGCAGTACTTC. It codes for CASSPANTNEQYF.

The chain has TRBV6-5 and TRBJ2-7, with D perhaps TRBD1 or TRBD2 (5 bases each). In germline, CDR1 is MNHEY, CDR2 SVGAGI. V dropped 2 bases and J dropped 5 bases, with 16 bases sitting between them. This CDR3 is 15 amino acids long. CDR3 sequence (DNA): TGTGCCAGCAGTTACAAGGGGATTTTGGGGGACGAGCAGTACTTC. It codes for CASSYKGILGDEQYF.

A note on this clonotype: A much larger clone lies one base from this, so it may be a read error. V usage is TRBV4-1 and J usage is TRBJ1-3, with D possibly being TRBD1 (5 bases). V shed 10 bases and J shed 0 bases, with 13 bases lying between them. CDR1 and CDR2 (germline): MGHRA, YSYEKL. CDR3 size: 14 residues. CDR3 in DNA: TGCGCCAACAGTGGTGGGGGCTCTGGAAACACCATATATTTT. This gives the protein CANSGGGSGNTIYF.

This clonotype was seen a handful of times. V gene TRBV12-3 or TRBV12-4 combines with J gene TRBJ2-1; D call uncertain. The CDR3 runs 11 residues. V was cut by 2 bases and J by 10 bases, with 6 bases left in between. The CDR3: CASSLLAEQFF. The CDR3 region has the DNA TGTGCCAGCAGTTTATTGGCAGAGCAGTTCTTC.

This clonotype appeared a few times. The chain carries TRBV7-9 and TRBJ1-4; D is possibly TRBD1 (6 bases). Germline V lookup: CDR1 SEHNR, CDR2 FQNEAQ (reference sequence). This CDR3 spans 13 amino acids. Trimming stripped 6 bases from V and 8 bases from J, with 13 bases between. The CDR3 nucleotides read TGTGCCAGCAGAAACAGGGCAAACGAAAAACTGTTTTTT. This gives the protein CASRNRANEKLFF. The full variable domain, completed using reference TRBV7-9 and TRBJ1-4, is DTGVSQNPRHKITKRGQNVTFRCDPISEHNRLYWYRQTLGQGPEFLTYFQNEAQLEKSRLLSDRFSAERPKGSFSTLEIQRTEQGDSAMYLCASRNRANEKLFFGSGTQLSVL.